A single sample is the source of the 5 T cell receptor beta chains below, sequenced in a study of long-term antiretroviral therapy in people with HIV. Investigators performed immunoSEQ version v3.0 at survey level. Sequencing was performed with immunoSEQ multiplex PCR; in TCRdb, only in-frame clones are kept and a portion is missing. The table includes some 25,000 clones, about four fifths detected once. This specimen was unsorted PBMCs, taken 1.1 years before starting antiretroviral therapy. The receptors stem from a woman younger than 45 with HIV.

This chain links TRBV7-6 with TRBJ1-1; no definite D call. This CDR3 contains 12 residues. Looked up from germline, CDR1 is SGHVS and CDR2 is FNYEAQ. V was clipped by 7 bases and J by 4 bases, with 10 bases between them. CDR3 bases: TGTGCCAGCACCCTGGGAGGCACTGAAGCTTTCTTT. This encodes CASTLGGTEAFF.

This chain connects TRBV13 to TRBJ2-3; 10 positions agree with TRBD2. Germline V lookup: CDR1 PRHDT, CDR2 FYEKMQ (reference sequence). The trim removed 4 bases at V and 2 bases at J, leaving 3 bases unmatched. CDR3 length: 15 residues. CDR3 in amino acids: CASSSGLAATDTQYF. For the CDR3, the DNA is TGTGCCAGCAGCTCAGGACTAGCGGCCACAGATACGCAGTATTTT.

This clone came up once. The chain combines TRBV5-1 with TRBJ1-4; D gene ambiguous. V shed 0 bases and J shed 1 base, with 10 bases lying between them. The CDR3 runs 16 residues. In germline, CDR1 is SGHRS, CDR2 YFSETQ. The DNA of the CDR3 is TGCGCCAGCAGCTTGGGGCAGTCTTTAACTAATGAAAAACTGTTTTTT. As protein: CASSLGQSLTNEKLFF.

CDR3 loop: CASRLSSYEQYF. The CDR3 bases are TGCGCCAGCAGACTCAGTTCCTACGAGCAGTACTTC. The chain links TRBV5-1 to TRBJ2-7; D is unclear. This CDR3 is built from 12 residues. With 5 bases removed from V and 1 base from J, the gap between germline ends came to 7 bases. Germline V gene data show CDR1 as SGHRS and CDR2 as YFSETQ.

The rearrangement links TRBV29-1 to TRBJ2-3; D unresolved. The CDR3 runs to 11 residues. Trimming cost V 3 bases and J 11 bases, with 12 bases left between them. Germline V gives CDR1 SQVTM, CDR2 ANQGSEA. CDR3 DNA: TGCAGCGTTGATTCCAGATACCAGCAGTATTTT. Residues: CSVDSRYQQYF.